Below, 18 T cell receptor beta chains from the same sample are listed, as sequenced in a study of cytomegalovirus exposure and HLA in healthy donors. Both 60 Vbeta primers and 13 Jbeta primers went into the PCR. Here immunoSEQ multiplex PCR was the method, and the copy in TCRdb shows in-frame clones only, minus some. The table records about 100,000 clones, about 70% of them present only once. Sequenced material: PBMCs. The receptors originated from a female donor in good health and CMV-seropositive.

There are a few counts of this clone. The chain joins TRBV15 to TRBJ2-5; perhaps TRBD1 as D (6 bases). Trimming stripped 0 bases from V and 1 base from J, with 12 bases between. CDR1 and CDR2 (germline): LNHNV, YYDKDF (reference sequence). The CDR3 has 16 amino acids. The CDR3 nucleotides read TGTGCCACCAGCAGAGATCAGGGGTTCGGCCAAGAGACCCAGTACTTC. Protein: CATSRDQGFGQETQYF. Based on the CDR3 plus reference TRBV15 and TRBJ2-5, the full variable domain is DAMVIQNPRYQVTQFGKPVTLSCSQTLNHNVMYWYQQKSSQAPKLLFHYYDKDFNNEADTPDNFQSRRPNTSFCFLDIRSPGLGDTAMYLCATSRDQGFGQETQYFGPGTRLLVL.

This clone has more than one count but fewer than ten. This chain joins TRBV6-5 and TRBJ2-7, with D possibly TRBD2 on 5 matching bases. Germline lookup yields CDR1 MNHEY and CDR2 SVGAGI. Trimming took 6 bases from V and 0 from J, leaving 9 bases between them. CDR3 length: 13 amino acids. CDR3 sequence (DNA): TGTGCCAGCAGAGGGAGACTCTCCTACGAGCAGTACTTC. Translating gives CASRGRLSYEQYF.

The J gene is TRBJ1-5, the V gene TRBV5-1, with D perhaps matching TRBD1 (5 bases). Trimming left V 0 bases short and J 6 bases short, with 10 bases between. There are 14 residues in the CDR3. CDR1 and CDR2 (germline): SGHRS, YFSETQ. CDR3 protein: CASSLGGRGQPQHF. In nucleotides, the CDR3 is TGCGCCAGCAGCTTGGGGGGTAGGGGTCAGCCCCAGCATTTT.

This clone was detected only once. The chain uses TRBV7-9 and TRBJ2-2; D call uncertain. Germline-derived CDR1 and CDR2 are SEHNR and FQNEAQ (reference sequence). The CDR3 totals 13 residues. V lost 1 base, J lost 5 bases, and 5 bases lay in between. CDR3 region: CASSLGRTGELFF. The CDR3 nucleotides are TGTGCCAGCAGCTTAGGTCGTACCGGGGAGCTGTTTTTT.

CDR3 protein: CASSLVGAGNQPQHF. DNA for the CDR3: TGTGCCAGCAGCTTAGTAGGGGCGGGCAATCAGCCCCAGCATTTT. V gene TRBV7-2 combines with J gene TRBJ1-5; D perhaps matches TRBD1 (5 bases). Trimming left V 1 base short and J 2 bases short, with 9 bases between. Germline V lookup: CDR1 SGHTA, CDR2 FQGNSA. The CDR3 consists of 15 residues.

The chain couples TRBV10-3 to TRBJ2-3; the D gene is possibly TRBD2 (7 bases). The CDR3 has 15 amino acids. The V gene lost 6 bases and the J gene lost 3 bases, with 16 bases spanning the gap. CDR1 and CDR2 from the germline V gene are ENHRY and SYGVKD. The CDR3 DNA sequence: TGTGCCATCAGGCCCCTTGGGGGGGCAACAGATACGCAGTATTTT. It is translated as CAIRPLGGATDTQYF.

V is TRBV7-2 and J is TRBJ2-7, with D possibly matching TRBD1 (6 bases). This CDR3 contains 16 residues. Germline CDR1 SGHTA, CDR2 FQGNSA. Trimming took off 1 base at V and 6 bases at J, with 19 bases between the two ends. The CDR3 coding sequence is TGTGCCAGCAGCTTAGGATCGGGGTTGGGACAAGGCGAGCAGTACTTC. This gives the protein CASSLGSGLGQGEQYF.

The chain employs TRBV7-6 and TRBJ1-6; 8 positions agree with TRBD1. Germline lookup yields CDR1 SGHVS and CDR2 FNYEAQ. With V trimmed by 5 bases and J by 8 bases, 8 bases remained unmatched. The CDR3 is made up of 15 amino acids. In DNA form, the CDR3 reads TGTGCCAGCAGCCTATCGACAGGGGACTATTCACCCCTCCACTTT. This sequence encodes CASSLSTGDYSPLHF.

This clone has just one count. V gene TRBV5-1 combines with J gene TRBJ2-7; D gene uncertain. V was clipped by 0 bases and J by 0 bases, with 10 bases between them. This CDR3 is 15 amino acids long. Germline CDR1 reads SGHRS; CDR2 reads YFSETQ. The CDR3 sequence: CASSLAGQISYEQYF. The CDR3 DNA follows: TGCGCCAGCAGCTTGGCGGGTCAGATCTCCTACGAGCAGTACTTC.

A few counts support this clone. The chain has TRBV28 and TRBJ1-5; D remains unclear. Germline lookup yields CDR1 MDHEN and CDR2 SYDVKM. The CDR3 spans 13 residues. Trimming took 6 bases from V and 9 from J, leaving 15 bases between them. The CDR3 bases are TGTGCCAGCAGCAGTCGGAGCGATAGGCCCCAGCATTTT. Protein sequence: CASSSRSDRPQHF.

This chain links TRBV5-1 with TRBJ2-7, with TRBD1 matching 9 bases. This CDR3 is 13 amino acids long. Looked up from germline, CDR1 is SGHRS and CDR2 is YFSETQ. V dropped 5 bases and J dropped 3; count of bases not matched to a gene: 3. In DNA, the CDR3 is TGCGCCAGCAGGCAGGGACAGGGCTACGAGCAGTACTTC. Translation gives CASRQGQGYEQYF.

This rearrangement joins TRBV5-1 to TRBJ2-3; D gene ambiguous. Per the germline V gene, CDR1 is SGHRS and CDR2 is YFSETQ. V dropped 4 bases and J dropped 1 base, with 7 bases sitting between them. The CDR3 loop spans 13 amino acids. The CDR3 is CASSLPGTDTQYF. The CDR3, as DNA: TGCGCCAGCAGCCTCCCGGGCACAGATACGCAGTATTTT.

The chain joins TRBV5-1 to TRBJ2-7; TRBD1 matches 9 bases. In germline, CDR1 is SGHRS, CDR2 YFSETQ. The CDR3 length is 12 residues. Germline trimming cut 3 bases from V and 5 bases from J; bases unmatched to any gene: 0. Here the CDR3 DNA reads TGCGCCAGCAGCTGGACAGGGGACGAGCAGTACTTC. Its protein product is CASSWTGDEQYF.

This rearrangement joins TRBV14 to TRBJ1-1; 10 bases align to TRBD1. This CDR3 has 16 residues. CDR1 SGHDN and CDR2 FVKESK come from the germline V gene. V dropped 0 bases and J dropped 4; count of bases not matched to a gene: 5. This chain's CDR3 is CASSQDGRTGGTEAFF. The CDR3 DNA is TGTGCCAGCAGCCAAGATGGGCGGACAGGGGGCACTGAAGCTTTCTTT.

The chain joins TRBV5-6 to TRBJ2-3; 15 bases match TRBD2. The V gene's germline CDR1 is SGHDT and CDR2 YYEEEE. The CDR3 is made up of 18 amino acids. V dropped 3 bases and J dropped 0; count of bases not matched to a gene: 5. CDR3 protein: CASSYGLAGGRSTDTQYF. DNA for the CDR3: TGTGCCAGCAGCTACGGACTAGCGGGGGGGAGGAGCACAGATACGCAGTATTTT.

This clone showed up just a few times. The V gene is TRBV7-9, the J gene TRBJ1-1, with TRBD1 as a possible D gene (5 bases). Trimming left V 0 bases short and J 8 bases short, with 13 bases between. This CDR3 is 14 amino acids long. CDR1 is SEHNR, CDR2 FQNEAQ, per germline (reference sequence). The CDR3 region is CASSLADNRQEAFF. The DNA for the CDR3 is TGTGCCAGCAGCTTAGCGGATAACAGGCAAGAAGCTTTCTTT.

The chain carries TRBV9 and TRBJ2-7; perhaps TRBD2 as D (5 bases). The CDR3 spans 14 residues. Germline CDR1 SGDLS, CDR2 YYNGEE. The germline V and J ends were trimmed by 3 bases and 7 bases, with 17 bases remaining between them. The CDR3 is CASSAEGSRGEQYF. In DNA form, the CDR3 reads TGTGCCAGCAGCGCTGAGGGCTCTAGAGGGGAGCAGTACTTC. The entire variable domain, with the rest obtained from reference TRBV9 and TRBJ2-7, is as follows: DSGVTQTPKHLITATGQRVTLRCSPRSGDLSVYWYQQSLDQGLQFLIQYYNGEERAKGNILERFSAQQFPDLHSELNLSSLELGDSALYFCASSAEGSRGEQYFGPGTRLTVT.

The V and J genes are TRBV10-1 and TRBJ2-1, with 8 nucleotides matching TRBD1. V shed 3 bases and J 7 bases; nucleotides not matched to a gene: 8. The CDR3 has 15 residues. Germline values: CDR1 WNHNN, CDR2 SYGVQD (reference sequence). In nucleotides, the CDR3 is TGCGCCAGCAGTGACAGGGGGCTGGGGCTGAATGAGCAGTTCTTC. Translation gives CASSDRGLGLNEQFF.